These 31 T cell receptor beta chains share one sample of origin, sequenced in a study of cytomegalovirus exposure and HLA in healthy donors. Clones were sequenced by immunoSEQ multiplex PCR, and TCRdb holds only the in-frame ones, with some missing. The sample contains about 220,000 clones, around four fifths of which appear only once. Sample: PBMCs. These receptors originate from a woman younger than 45 in good health and CMV-seropositive.

The chain links TRBV7-9 to TRBJ1-5, with no clear D. From germline, CDR1 is SEHNR and CDR2 FQNEAQ (reference sequence). The V gene lost 5 bases and the J gene lost 1 base, with 12 bases spanning the gap. The CDR3 extends over 15 amino acids. The CDR3 DNA follows: TGTGCCAGCAGCCCTCCCTTAACCAGCAATCAGCCCCAGCATTTT. This translates into CASSPPLTSNQPQHF. The entire variable domain, with the rest obtained from reference TRBV7-9 and TRBJ1-5, is as follows: DTGVSQNPRHKITKRGQNVTFRCDPISEHNRLYWYRQTLGQGPEFLTYFQNEAQLEKSRLLSDRFSAERPKGSFSTLEIQRTEQGDSAMYLCASSPPLTSNQPQHFGDGTRLSIL.

This clone appeared a single time. The genes are TRBV29-1 and TRBJ1-1; D gene uncertain. This CDR3 is 12 amino acids long. The germline V gene has CDR1 SQVTM and CDR2 ANQGSEA. The V end was cut by 2 bases, the J end by 2 bases, with 6 bases between. The chain's CDR3 is CSVETDNTEAFF. The CDR3 DNA reads as TGCAGCGTTGAAACAGACAACACTGAAGCTTTCTTT. Full variable domain (remainder filled in from reference TRBV29-1 and TRBJ1-1): SAVISQKPSRDICQRGTSLTIQCQVDSQVTMMFWYRQQPGQSLTLIATANQGSEATYESGFVIDKFPISRPNLTFSTLTVSNMSPEDSSIYLCSVETDNTEAFFGQGTRLTVV.

In DNA, the CDR3 is TGTGCCAGCAGCCAAGAGACCCAGTACTTC. This sequence encodes CASSQETQYF. The chain is built from TRBV28 and TRBJ2-5, with D unresolved. Germline-derived CDR1 and CDR2 are MDHEN and SYDVKM. Trimming pared 6 bases from V and 1 base from J, leaving 0 bases between. This CDR3 region has 10 residues.

As regards this clone: This sample includes further DNA sequences coding for the same CDR3. The J gene is TRBJ1-5, the V gene TRBV27; tentative D call: TRBD1 (6 bases). CDR3 length: 14 amino acids. V lost 2 bases to trimming and J lost 7 bases, with 12 bases between them. Germline V gives CDR1 MNHEY, CDR2 SMNVEV (reference sequence). The CDR3 DNA sequence: TGTGCCAGCAGTTTAACCGGCGGGGGCCAGCCCCAGCATTTT. Its translation: CASSLTGGGQPQHF.

As DNA, the CDR3 is TGTGCCAGCGGAATCCTGGGACAGCTCAATGAGCAGTTCTTC. Residues: CASGILGQLNEQFF. The chain recombines TRBV28 with TRBJ2-1, with TRBD1 identical over 7 bases. The V gene end was trimmed by 8 bases and the J gene end by 6 bases; junction bases not matched to a gene: 10. The CDR3 extends over 14 amino acids. Germline CDR1 and CDR2: MDHEN and SYDVKM.

In this sample, this clone turned up a few times. The chain carries TRBV11-3 and TRBJ2-7, with D unclear. Germline-derived CDR1 and CDR2 are SGHNT and YENEEA. V lost 1 base, J lost 3 bases, and 10 bases lay in between. The CDR3 runs to 14 residues. The DNA of the CDR3 is TGTGCCAGCAGCTTAGGAAGGGCCAACTACGAGCAGTACTTC. Amino acids: CASSLGRANYEQYF.

This clone is a singleton in its sample. V usage is TRBV28 and J usage is TRBJ2-7; a weak D match, TRBD2 (6 bases). CDR1 and CDR2 from the germline V gene are MDHEN and SYDVKM. The CDR3 loop spans 14 amino acids. The V and J ends lost 8 bases and 3 bases respectively, with 17 bases between them. In DNA, the CDR3 is TGTGCCAGCCGAGCGCGGGACCCCCTCTACGAGCAGTACTTC. It codes for CASRARDPLYEQYF.

This rearrangement joins TRBV7-9 to TRBJ2-1; D is possibly TRBD2 (6 bases). Trimming cost V 5 bases and J 0 bases, with 11 bases left between them. Germline V CDR1 and CDR2: SEHNR, FQNEAQ (reference sequence). The length of the CDR3 is 15 residues. This CDR3 reads CASSQGLYSYNEQFF. DNA of the CDR3: TGTGCCAGCAGCCAGGGACTCTACTCCTACAATGAGCAGTTCTTC.

The J gene is TRBJ1-5, the V gene TRBV28; TRBD1 might be the D (5 bases). The CDR3 length is 15 residues. Between the trimmed V and J ends, which lost 6 bases and 5 bases, there was a span of 17 bases. CDR1 MDHEN and CDR2 SYDVKM come from the germline V gene. CDR3 loop: CASSPGGGHYQPQHF. Here the CDR3 DNA reads TGTGCCAGCAGCCCGGGGGGGGGTCACTATCAGCCCCAGCATTTT.

This sequence joins TRBV11-3 and TRBJ2-7; D is possibly TRBD1 (5 bases). CDR1 SGHNT and CDR2 YENEEA come from the germline V gene. There are 15 residues in the CDR3. The V end was cut by 3 bases, the J end by 0 bases, with 12 bases between. The CDR3 region is CASSFCRTYSYEQYF. CDR3 bases: TGTGCCAGCAGCTTTTGTCGGACATACTCCTACGAGCAGTACTTC. Complete variable domain (other parts from reference TRBV11-3 and TRBJ2-7): EAGVVQSPRYKIIEKKQPVAFWCNPISGHNTLYWYLQNLGQGPELLIRYENEEAVDDSQLPKDRFSAERLKGVDSTLKIQPAELGDSAVYLCASSFCRTYSYEQYFGPGTRLTVT.

The CDR3 DNA reads as TGTGCCAGTAGTACCCGGGAGAAGAACAATGAGCAGTTCTTC. The encoded protein is CASSTREKNNEQFF. This rearrangement joins TRBV19 to TRBJ2-1; TRBD2 might be the D (6 bases). The V and J ends lost 4 bases and 5 bases respectively, with 12 bases between them. The V gene's germline CDR1 is LNHDA and CDR2 SQIVND (reference sequence). This CDR3 is built from 14 residues.

V usage is TRBV11-2 and J usage is TRBJ1-1; D gene ambiguous. Trimming stripped 4 bases from V and 7 bases from J, with 16 bases between. Germline V gives CDR1 SGHAT, CDR2 FQNNGV. The CDR3 consists of 14 residues. As DNA, the CDR3 is TGTGCCAGCAGCTCGAATCACAGACCCCATGAAGCTTTCTTT. Residues: CASSSNHRPHEAFF.

The chain uses TRBV4-1 and TRBJ2-1; D is uncertain. V was cut by 2 bases and J by 12 bases, with 14 bases left in between. CDR3 length: 13 amino acids. The germline gives CDR1 MGHRA, CDR2 YSYEKL. CDR3 amino acids: CASSQPAASPQFF. CDR3 DNA: TGCGCCAGCAGCCAACCCGCGGCCTCTCCGCAGTTCTTC.

J is TRBJ1-5 and V is TRBV6-1, with a possible D match to TRBD1 (5 bases). Germline values: CDR1 MNHNS, CDR2 SASEGT. V lost 3 bases to trimming and J lost 5 bases, with 8 bases between them. CDR3 length: 13 amino acids. The CDR3 reads CASSESGYQPQHF. CDR3 coding DNA: TGTGCCAGCAGTGAGTCAGGGTATCAGCCCCAGCATTTT.

The gene calls are TRBV12-5 and TRBJ1-2; D is perhaps TRBD1 (5 bases). Per the germline V gene, CDR1 is LGHNT and CDR2 is FRNRAP. The V and J ends lost 4 bases and 5 bases respectively, with 11 bases between them. The CDR3 contains 13 residues. The CDR3 bases are TGTGCTAGTGGTTCCGGGGGTCGGTATGGCTACACCTTC. As protein: CASGSGGRYGYTF.

The V gene is TRBV5-4, the J gene TRBJ2-7; 8 bases are a match to TRBD2. The V segment lost 4 bases and the J segment 0 bases; nucleotides outside the gene matches: 6. The CDR3 is made up of 15 amino acids. Germline CDR1 reads SGHNT; CDR2 reads YYREEE (reference sequence). DNA for the CDR3: TGTGCCAGCAGCCTCTCCGGGACTAGCTCCTACGAGCAGTACTTC. Its protein is CASSLSGTSSYEQYF.

This chain links TRBV7-2 with TRBJ1-1; maybe TRBD1 (6 bases). Germline CDR1 is SGHTA and CDR2 is FQGNSA. The CDR3 spans 13 residues. The V gene lost 1 base and the J gene lost 3 bases, with 6 bases spanning the gap. The CDR3 DNA reads as TGTGCCAGCAGCTTAGAGGGGGACACTGAAGCTTTCTTT. Its protein product is CASSLEGDTEAFF.

The V gene is TRBV23-1, the J gene TRBJ2-7; D is unresolved. TRBV23-1 is treated as an ORF (open reading frame) with a function not yet certain. This CDR3 has 13 amino acids. Trimming removed 0 bases at V and 8 bases at J, with 11 bases between. CDR3: CASSQSLGIQQYF. DNA of the CDR3: TGCGCCAGCAGTCAATCGTTGGGGATCCAGCAGTACTTC.

The V and J genes are TRBV5-1 and TRBJ2-7; weak D call: TRBD1 (6 bases). V shed 3 bases and J shed 4 bases, with 11 bases lying between them. The CDR3 has 13 residues. CDR1 and CDR2 (germline): SGHRS, YFSETQ. The CDR3: CASSSTGLYEQYF. CDR3 sequence (DNA): TGCGCCAGCAGCTCTACAGGGTTGTACGAGCAGTACTTC.

CDR3 nucleotides: TGTGCCAGCAGTTTCTTGTCGGCTAGCACAGATACGCAGTATTTT. This codes for CASSFLSASTDTQYF. The chain couples TRBV28 to TRBJ2-3; D is unclear. V shed 3 bases and J shed 0 bases, with 10 bases lying between them. CDR3 length: 15 amino acids. CDR1 is MDHEN and CDR2 is SYDVKM in the germline V gene.

The rearrangement joins TRBV2 to TRBJ1-4, with D tentatively TRBD1 (5 bases). V was clipped by 8 bases and J by 8 bases, with 24 bases between them. Per the germline V gene, CDR1 is SNHLY and CDR2 is FYNNEI. The CDR3 spans 16 residues. DNA for the CDR3: TGTGCCAGCGACCCTGGGGCGGGGATCGGTGGAGAAAAACTGTTTTTT. Residues: CASDPGAGIGGEKLFF.

The chain is built from TRBV9 and TRBJ1-4; 7 nucleotides line up with TRBD1. The CDR3 sequence is 15 residues long. V trimming: 4 bases; J trimming: 8 bases; junction bases outside the gene matches: 11. CDR1 is SGDLS, CDR2 YYNGEE, per germline. CDR3 in DNA: TGTGCCAGCAGCTTCGGGACAGATACCGGAGAAAAACTGTTTTTT. Translating it yields CASSFGTDTGEKLFF.

The rearrangement uses TRBV4-1 and TRBJ2-7; 10 bases align to TRBD2. V gave up 0 bases and J gave up 6 bases; unmatched junction bases: 17. The CDR3 covers 19 residues. Germline CDR1 reads MGHRA; CDR2 reads YSYEKL. The chain's CDR3 is CASSQDSASGSIRAGEQYF. The CDR3, as DNA: TGCGCCAGCAGCCAAGATTCGGCTAGCGGGAGTATTCGGGCGGGCGAGCAGTACTTC.

The chain is built from TRBV27 and TRBJ2-7, with 7 bases identical to TRBD2. CDR3 length equals 16 residues. Trimming took 3 bases from V and 1 from J; bases not matched to a gene: 9. Per germline, CDR1 MNHEY and CDR2 SMNVEV (reference sequence). CDR3 sequence reads: CASSLGRESGSYEQYF. The CDR3 nucleotides read TGTGCCAGCAGTTTGGGGCGGGAGAGTGGATCCTACGAGCAGTACTTC.

The chain couples TRBV27 to TRBJ1-2; D may be TRBD1 (6 bases). V dropped 4 bases and J dropped 4 bases, with 13 bases sitting between them. The CDR3 length is 14 residues. The germline CDR1 and CDR2 sequences are MNHEY and SMNVEV (reference sequence). The CDR3 DNA reads TGTGCCAGCAGTTCCAAGGGGGTCGGCTATGGCTACACCTTC. It translates to CASSSKGVGYGYTF.

DNA for the CDR3: TGTGCCAGCAGCTCGGGACCTGGTGAGACCCAGTACTTC. It is translated as CASSSGPGETQYF. V and J are TRBV7-3 and TRBJ2-5, with D possibly called TRBD1 or TRBD2 (5 bases each). This CDR3 is 13 amino acids long. The V end lost 4 bases, the J end lost 5 bases, and 11 bases lay between the germline ends. Germline assignment: CDR1 SGHTA and CDR2 FQGTGA.

The sample holds one count of this clone. The chain employs TRBV2 and TRBJ1-1, with TRBD1 identical over 7 bases. The germline CDR1 and CDR2 sequences are SNHLY and FYNNEI. V gave up 5 bases and J gave up 6 bases; unmatched junction bases: 9. The CDR3 totals 14 residues. In DNA form, the CDR3 reads TGTGCCAGCAGTTTTGCAGGGGGTCCCCCTGAAGCTTTCTTT. It encodes CASSFAGGPPEAFF.

This clone came up a few times. The chain joins TRBV2 to TRBJ2-7; D unresolved. The CDR3 length is 15 residues. V was cut by 7 bases and J by 2 bases, with 18 bases left in between. CDR1 is SNHLY and CDR2 is FYNNEI in the germline V gene. CDR3 DNA: TGTGCCAGCATTCAGGCCCCAGCGAGCACCTACGAGCAGTACTTC. This sequence encodes CASIQAPASTYEQYF. Full variable domain (rest looked up from reference TRBV2 and TRBJ2-7): EPEVTQTPSHQVTQMGQEVILRCVPISNHLYFYWYRQILGQKVEFLVSFYNNEISEKSEIFDDQFSVERPDGSNFTLKIRSTKLEDSAMYFCASIQAPASTYEQYFGPGTRLTVT.

This chain joins TRBV6-5 and TRBJ1-5; D perhaps matches TRBD1 (6 bases). Trimming removed 6 bases from V and 3 bases from J, with 12 bases in between. Germline V lookup: CDR1 MNHEY, CDR2 SVGAGI. CDR3 length: 14 residues. CDR3 DNA: TGTGCCAGCAGGTCTGGACAGATCAATCAGCCCCAGCATTTT. This gives the protein CASRSGQINQPQHF.

The V and J genes are TRBV27 and TRBJ2-4; tentatively, D is TRBD1 or TRBD2 (5 bases each). CDR1 MNHEY and CDR2 SMNVEV come from the germline V gene (reference sequence). CDR3 length equals 16 residues. With 2 bases removed from V and 0 bases from J, the gap between germline ends came to 11 bases. The CDR3 coding sequence is TGTGCCAGCAGTTTAGAGGGGTTCCTAGCCAAAAACATTCAGTACTTC. It is translated as CASSLEGFLAKNIQYF.

The chain links TRBV9 to TRBJ2-5; 10 bases match TRBD2. The germline gives CDR1 SGDLS, CDR2 YYNGEE. This CDR3 contains 16 residues. The ends lost 0 bases at V and 9 bases at J; junction bases unmatched: 11. The CDR3 loop reads CASSVGGLADFGAQYF. The CDR3 DNA reads TGTGCCAGCAGCGTAGGTGGACTAGCGGACTTCGGGGCCCAGTACTTC.